These T cell receptor beta chains were read from a single sample in a study of long-term antiretroviral therapy in people with HIV. Produced via immunoSEQ multiplex PCR; TCRdb's table is partial and in-frame only. The sample lists about 32,000 clones; around 97% were seen once. The sequences come from unsorted PBMCs, collected 7.6 years after starting antiretroviral therapy. Receptors originate from a man aged 30 to 45 with HIV. The CDR3 runs from the conserved cysteine through the conserved F or W. The order of the fields is V gene, clone size, J gene, D gene, CDR3 protein, CDR3 DNA. D genes are given only for firm matches. Not every row has a clone size; where given, it reads once, few, many or a size class.

v_call: TRBV27; clone_size: once; j_call: TRBJ1-6; d_call: NA; cdr3_aa: CASSPSRTFMNSPLHF; cdr3_nt: TGTGCCAGCAGTCCCTCGAGAACCTTCATGAATTCACCCCTCCACTTT
v_call: TRBV10-3; clone_size: NA; j_call: TRBJ2-1; d_call: TRBD2; cdr3_aa: CAIRDPSGSYNEQFF; cdr3_nt: TGTGCCATCAGGGACCCTAGCGGGAGCTACAATGAGCAGTTCTTC
v_call: TRBV5-1; clone_size: NA; j_call: TRBJ2-3; d_call: NA; cdr3_aa: CASSLDPGYTDTQYF; cdr3_nt: TGCGCCAGCAGCTTGGATCCGGGGTACACAGATACGCAGTATTTT
v_call: TRBV6-5; clone_size: NA; j_call: TRBJ1-4; d_call: NA; cdr3_aa: CASSYPHLTNEKLFF; cdr3_nt: TGTGCCAGCAGTTACCCCCACTTGACTAATGAAAAACTGTTTTTT
v_call: TRBV5-6; clone_size: NA; j_call: TRBJ1-4; d_call: TRBD1; cdr3_aa: CASSSTGGSEKLFF; cdr3_nt: TGTGCCAGCAGCTCGACAGGGGGGAGCGAAAAACTGTTTTTT
v_call: TRBV6-1; clone_size: NA; j_call: TRBJ2-2; d_call: TRBD1; cdr3_aa: CASSDGAGGANTGELFF; cdr3_nt: TGTGCCAGCAGTGATGGAGCAGGGGGCGCGAACACCGGGGAGCTGTTTTTT
v_call: TRBV15; clone_size: NA; j_call: TRBJ2-7; d_call: NA; cdr3_aa: CATSRGLEVAQQYF; cdr3_nt: TGTGCCACCAGCAGAGGGCTAGAGGTAGCCCAGCAGTACTTC
v_call: TRBV7-9; clone_size: NA; j_call: TRBJ2-5; d_call: TRBD2; cdr3_aa: CASSFGLAGERETQYF; cdr3_nt: TGTGCCAGCAGCTTTGGGCTAGCGGGAGAGAGGGAGACCCAGTACTTC
v_call: TRBV6-6; clone_size: once; j_call: TRBJ2-7; d_call: TRBD1; cdr3_aa: CASTARTGGNGEQYF; cdr3_nt: TGTGCCAGCACCGCCCGGACAGGGGGGAACGGCGAGCAGTACTTC
v_call: TRBV5-5; clone_size: NA; j_call: TRBJ2-5; d_call: TRBD1; cdr3_aa: CASSFGQVFQETQYF; cdr3_nt: TGTGCCAGCAGCTTTGGACAGGTCTTCCAAGAGACCCAGTACTTC
v_call: TRBV7-8; clone_size: NA; j_call: TRBJ1-6; d_call: NA; cdr3_aa: CASSSRDRNSPLHF; cdr3_nt: TGTGCCAGCAGTTCGCGGGACCGCAATTCACCCCTCCACTTT
v_call: TRBV4-3; clone_size: NA; j_call: TRBJ1-5; d_call: TRBD1; cdr3_aa: CASSQDRNRGKQPQHF; cdr3_nt: TGCGCCAGCAGCCAAGATCGGAACAGGGGTAAACAGCCCCAGCATTTT